Following are 2 T cell receptor beta chains from one sample sequenced in a study of T cell responses to AZD1222 COVID-19 vaccine. Produced via immunoSEQ multiplex PCR; TCRdb's table is partial and in-frame only. The table includes more than 110,000 clones, 70% to 90% detected once. This specimen was peripheral blood, taken on day 0 of AZD1222 vaccination. The receptors were gathered from an adult in good health.

This chain links TRBV5-6 with TRBJ2-1; 10 positions match TRBD2. Germline values: CDR1 SGHDT, CDR2 YYEEEE. The junction had 5 bases not matched to a gene; V was cut back by 4 bases and J by 4 bases. This CDR3 comprises 15 residues. CDR3 in amino acids: CASSTGLAAYNEQFF. CDR3 DNA sequence: TGTGCCAGCAGCACCGGACTAGCGGCGTACAATGAGCAGTTCTTC.

Concerning this clone: This sample also contains other DNA sequences that code for the same CDR3. The chain couples TRBV12-3 or TRBV12-4 to TRBJ1-6, with a tentative D call TRBD1 (6 bases). The CDR3 length is 13 residues. The V end lost 3 bases, the J end lost 7 bases, and 7 bases lay between the germline ends. CDR3 sequence (DNA): TGTGCCAGCAGTTTGGGGGGCAATTCACCCCTCCACTTT. The encoded protein is CASSLGGNSPLHF.